This passage covers 15 T cell receptor beta chains from one sample sequenced in a study of blood T cell repertoires in COVID-19. The assay was immunoSEQ multiplex PCR, and TCRdb's table has in-frame clones only and misses some. The data contain fewer than 350,000 clones, roughly 86% of them singletons. Material for sequencing was peripheral blood. These receptor sequences come from a woman aged 30 to 39 who had recovered from COVID-19.

The chain recombines TRBV29-1 with TRBJ1-2, with a tentative D call TRBD1 (6 bases). Germline V gene sequence: CDR1 SQVTM, CDR2 ANQGSEA. The CDR3 runs to 12 residues. V lost 4 bases and J 8 bases, leaving 14 bases between the germline ends. The CDR3 DNA is TGCAGCGTTGGCGGGGGCTGGGTCGGCTACACCTTC. Translated, it gives CSVGGGWVGYTF.

This clone was observed a single time. Other DNA sequences from this sample encode an identical CDR3 as well. This chain uses TRBV7-2 with TRBJ2-3; 8 bases agree with TRBD1. Germline CDR1 is SGHTA and CDR2 is FQGNSA. The CDR3 totals 16 residues. V lost 1 base and J lost 1; bases outside the gene matches: 4. The CDR3 is CASSLVGGQGTDTQYF. CDR3 bases: TGTGCCAGCAGCTTAGTGGGGGGACAGGGCACAGATACGCAGTATTTT.

The chain uses TRBV21-1 and TRBJ2-7; the table's D call, TRBD2, has no DNA check behind it. TRBV21-1 is marked as a pseudogene. The CDR3 sequence is 17 residues long. This CDR3 is CASSKKVSKRAGGEQYF. The CDR3 DNA sequence: TGTGCCAGCAGCAAAAAGGTAAGTAAGAGAGCGGGGGGGGAGCAGTACTTC.

The chain couples TRBV5-5 to TRBJ1-6, with a weak D call TRBD1 (6 bases). Germline V lookup: CDR1 SGHKS, CDR2 YYEKEE (reference sequence). This CDR3 has 17 residues. V was cut by 0 bases and J by 10 bases, with 20 bases left in between. The CDR3 region has the DNA TGTGCCAGCAGCTTGGCAGGGGAAATGGAGTGGGGGTCACCCCTCCACTTT. Translated, it gives CASSLAGEMEWGSPLHF. Full variable domain (rest looked up from reference TRBV5-5 and TRBJ1-6): DAGVTQSPTHLIKTRGQQVTLRCSPISGHKSVSWYQQVLGQGPQFIFQYYEKEERGRGNFPDRFSARQFPNYSSELNVNALLLGDSALYLCASSLAGEMEWGSPLHFGNGTRLTVT.

The chain employs TRBV10-3 and TRBJ2-4, with D possibly matching TRBD2 (5 bases). Germline-derived CDR1 and CDR2 are ENHRY and SYGVKD. Deletions cut 10 bases from V and 3 bases from J, with 19 bases between. The CDR3 is 15 amino acids. CDR3 sequence reads: CATGLRDSGKNIQYF. DNA of the CDR3: TGTGCCACTGGACTCCGCGACTCGGGCAAAAACATTCAGTACTTC.

The rearrangement uses TRBV7-2 and TRBJ1-4; D remains ambiguous. Germline V gene data show CDR1 as SGHTA and CDR2 as FQGNSA. The V gene lost 6 bases and the J gene lost 8 bases, with 22 bases spanning the gap. CDR3 length: 16 residues. This CDR3 reads CASSRRDGRGTEKLFF. The CDR3 DNA is TGTGCCAGCAGTCGACGAGACGGACGGGGAACGGAAAAACTGTTTTTT.

The CDR3 nucleotides are TGTGCCAGTAGTAGTAGCGGAGATACGCAGTATTTT. It translates to CASSSSGDTQYF. The J gene is TRBJ2-3, the V gene TRBV19; D perhaps matches TRBD2 (6 bases). This CDR3 region has 12 residues. Germline V gene data show CDR1 as LNHDA and CDR2 as SQIVND (reference sequence). V gave up 4 bases and J gave up 5 bases, with 7 bases separating them.

The rearrangement uses TRBV6-5 and TRBJ1-3; the D is unclear. Trimming removed 6 bases at V and 8 bases at J, with 8 bases between. The CDR3 spans 11 residues. CDR1 is MNHEY, CDR2 SVGAGI, per germline. DNA for the CDR3: TGTGCCAGCAGGATCGGTTACACCATATATTTT. This codes for CASRIGYTIYF.

The chain links TRBV6-5 to TRBJ2-5, with 7 bases fitting TRBD2. Germline V gene sequence: CDR1 MNHEY, CDR2 SVGAGI. V was pared by 6 bases and J by 4 bases, with 5 bases of the junction left unmatched. The CDR3 has 13 residues. This chain's CDR3 is CASRKSGTETQYF. For the CDR3, the DNA is TGTGCCAGCAGAAAGAGCGGGACAGAGACCCAGTACTTC.

The chain has TRBV28 and TRBJ1-6, with 7 bases that match TRBD1. This CDR3 region has 15 residues. Germline V gene sequence: CDR1 MDHEN, CDR2 SYDVKM. The ends lost 8 bases at V and 0 bases at J; junction bases unmatched: 4. In nucleotides, the CDR3 is TGTGCCAGCCTACAGGGGAGCTCCTATAATTCACCCCTCCACTTT. This encodes CASLQGSSYNSPLHF.

This rearrangement joins TRBV3-1 (or the pseudogene TRBV3-2) to TRBJ2-5; D is undetermined. V was trimmed by 4 bases and J by 1 base, leaving 10 bases between them. The CDR3 is 14 amino acids. Per germline, CDR1 LGHDT and CDR2 YNNKEL (reference sequence). Here the CDR3 DNA reads TGTGCCAGCAGCCTCCGCAGTATCCAAGAGACCCAGTACTTC. Translating gives CASSLRSIQETQYF.

This sequence joins TRBV7-8 and TRBJ2-1, with 13 positions matching TRBD2. V was clipped by 1 base and J by 9 bases; unmatched bases: 6. Germline V lookup: CDR1 SGHVS, CDR2 FQNEAQ. The CDR3 is made up of 16 amino acids. The CDR3 bases are TGTGCCAGCAGCTTAGTGGGGACTAGCGGGATGTCTGAGCAGTTCTTC. This sequence encodes CASSLVGTSGMSEQFF.

The V and J genes are TRBV30 and TRBJ2-5; TRBD2 matches 9 bases. The CDR3 covers 13 residues. CDR1 and CDR2 (germline): GTSNPN, SVGIG (reference sequence). V gave up 7 bases and J gave up 3 bases; unmatched junction bases: 6. The CDR3, as DNA: TGTGCCTCTAGAAGCGGGGGGAAAGAGACCCAGTACTTC. This gives the protein CASRSGGKETQYF.

The chain couples TRBV5-8 to TRBJ1-2; no clear D gene. Germline assignment: CDR1 SGHTS and CDR2 YDEGEE. The CDR3 consists of 13 residues. The germline V and J ends were trimmed by 2 bases and 0 bases, with 5 bases remaining between them. As DNA, the CDR3 is TGTGCCAGCAGCTTCAGGCCTAACTATGGCTACACCTTC. Protein sequence: CASSFRPNYGYTF.

The chain is built from TRBV6-1 and TRBJ1-2; D is perhaps TRBD1 (5 bases). Germline CDR1 MNHNS, CDR2 SASEGT. Trimming removed 3 bases at V and 3 bases at J, with 14 bases between. The CDR3 is made up of 15 amino acids. The CDR3 region is CASSDAGFRDYGYTF. The CDR3 DNA reads as TGTGCCAGCAGTGACGCAGGGTTTCGGGACTATGGCTACACCTTC.